These 8 T cell receptor beta chains originate from one sample sequenced in a study of blood T cell repertoires in COVID-19. Profiled with immunoSEQ multiplex PCR; TCRdb holds only in-frame clones, not every one. The repertoire holds about 250,000 clones, with approximately 86% as singletons. The sample taken for sequencing was peripheral blood. The receptors originated from a woman in her sixties who had recovered from COVID-19.

The chain couples TRBV27 to TRBJ1-4; TRBD1 is a possible D gene (5 bases). The V end was cut by 6 bases, the J end by 7 bases, with 15 bases between. CDR3 size: 14 residues. Per germline, CDR1 MNHEY and CDR2 SMNVEV (reference sequence). In DNA form, the CDR3 reads TGTGCCAGCAGCTCAGGGCCCTGGGTTGAAAAACTGTTTTTT. Its translation: CASSSGPWVEKLFF.

This clone was seen a handful of times. The chain employs TRBV15 and TRBJ2-3, with 8 bases matching TRBD1. CDR3 length: 14 residues. The trim removed 9 bases at V and 4 bases at J, leaving 9 bases unmatched. CDR1 LNHNV and CDR2 YYDKDF come from the germline V gene (reference sequence). The CDR3 nucleotides read TGTGCCACGACTACAGGGGGAAGGGCAGATACGCAGTATTTT. Translated: CATTTGGRADTQYF.

This chain uses TRBV15 with TRBJ1-5; TRBD1 aligns across 8 bases. CDR3 length: 14 amino acids. J was trimmed by 6 bases and V by 3 bases; bases with no gene match: 4. Germline V CDR1 and CDR2: LNHNV, YYDKDF (reference sequence). The CDR3 region has the DNA TGTGCCACCAGCAGTGGGACAGGTGGTCAGCCCCAGCATTTT. It yields the protein CATSSGTGGQPQHF.

V is TRBV18 and J is TRBJ1-2; 7 bases agree with TRBD1. After removal of 0 bases from V and 3 bases from J, the junction contained 4 bases not matched to a gene. This CDR3 comprises 15 residues. CDR1 is KGHSH and CDR2 is LQKENI in the germline V gene. The CDR3: CASSPPAQGDYGYTF. CDR3 bases: TGTGCCAGCTCACCACCCGCGCAGGGGGACTATGGCTACACCTTC.

The chain uses TRBV9 and TRBJ1-3, with D tentatively TRBD1 (5 bases). Trimming pared 0 bases from V and 2 bases from J, leaving 15 bases between. Per germline, CDR1 SGDLS and CDR2 YYNGEE. CDR3 length: 17 amino acids. CDR3 loop: CASSVEPGTLAGNTIYF. CDR3 coding DNA: TGTGCCAGCAGCGTAGAACCAGGGACTCTAGCTGGAAACACCATATATTTT.

The rearrangement joins TRBV29-1 to TRBJ2-5; D may be TRBD2 (7 bases). Germline lookup yields CDR1 SQVTM and CDR2 ANQGSEA. This CDR3 has 12 residues. Trimming took 7 bases from V and 5 from J, leaving 14 bases between them. CDR3 residues: CSAERGGETQYF. The CDR3 DNA reads TGCAGCGCCGAGAGGGGGGGGGAGACCCAGTACTTC.

The CDR3 sequence is CASSPRGGWSYEQYF. The CDR3 nucleotides read TGTGCCAGCAGCCCGAGGGGAGGGTGGTCCTACGAGCAGTACTTC. This chain connects TRBV5-6 to TRBJ2-7; 7 bases map to TRBD2. CDR1 and CDR2 from the germline V gene are SGHDT and YYEEEE. The CDR3 runs 15 residues. J gave up 1 base and V 4 bases, and 8 bases lay outside the gene matches.

This clone was seen a handful of times. This same CDR3 is encoded by further DNA sequences in the sample. The J gene is TRBJ2-7, the V gene TRBV11-3; D might be TRBD1 (7 bases). V shed 4 bases and J shed 6 bases, with 13 bases lying between them. This CDR3 contains 13 residues. The germline gives CDR1 SGHNT, CDR2 YENEEA. This CDR3 reads CASSSIQGGEQYF. CDR3 DNA: TGTGCCAGCAGCTCTATTCAGGGGGGCGAGCAGTACTTC.